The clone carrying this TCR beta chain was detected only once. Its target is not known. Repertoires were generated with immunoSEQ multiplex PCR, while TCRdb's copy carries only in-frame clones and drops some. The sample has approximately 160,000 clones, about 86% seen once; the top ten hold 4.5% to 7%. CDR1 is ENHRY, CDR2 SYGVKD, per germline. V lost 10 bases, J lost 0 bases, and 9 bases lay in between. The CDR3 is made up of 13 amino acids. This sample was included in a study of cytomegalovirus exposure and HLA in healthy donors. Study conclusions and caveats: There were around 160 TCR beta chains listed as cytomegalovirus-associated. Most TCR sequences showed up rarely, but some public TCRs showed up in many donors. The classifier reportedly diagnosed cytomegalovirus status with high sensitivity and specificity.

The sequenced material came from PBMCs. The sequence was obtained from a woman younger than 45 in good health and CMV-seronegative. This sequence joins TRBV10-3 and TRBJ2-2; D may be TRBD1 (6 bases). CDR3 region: CATHRANTGELFF. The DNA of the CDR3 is TGTGCCACGCACAGGGCGAACACCGGGGAGCTGTTTTTT.